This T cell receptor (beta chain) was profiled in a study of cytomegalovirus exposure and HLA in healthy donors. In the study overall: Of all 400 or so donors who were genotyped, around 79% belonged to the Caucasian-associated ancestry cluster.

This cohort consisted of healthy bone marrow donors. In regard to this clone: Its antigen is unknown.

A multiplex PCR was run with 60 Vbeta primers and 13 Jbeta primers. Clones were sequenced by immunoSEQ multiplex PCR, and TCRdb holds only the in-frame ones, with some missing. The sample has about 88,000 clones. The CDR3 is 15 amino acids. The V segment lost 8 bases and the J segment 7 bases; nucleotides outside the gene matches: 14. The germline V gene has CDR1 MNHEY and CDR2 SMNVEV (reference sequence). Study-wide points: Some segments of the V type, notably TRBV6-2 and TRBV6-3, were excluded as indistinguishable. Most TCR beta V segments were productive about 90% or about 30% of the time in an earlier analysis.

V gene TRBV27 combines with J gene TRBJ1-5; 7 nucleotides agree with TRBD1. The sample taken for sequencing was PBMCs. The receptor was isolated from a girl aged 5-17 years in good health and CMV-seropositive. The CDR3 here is CASLCDEGAGQPQHF. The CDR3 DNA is TGTGCCAGCCTTTGTGACGAGGGGGCGGGACAGCCCCAGCATTTT.